This T cell receptor beta chain stems from a study of OX40 agonist ivuxolimab in advanced cancers. The wider study: Those enrolled were around 87% male, with a mean age of approximately 60 years and ages from roughly 20 to 85. Findings and caveats of the study: The study observed clonal expansion of CD4+ and CD8+ blood T cells by week 6 at 0.1 to 3.0 mg/kg. Antigen specificity remained undetermined for the expanded peripheral T cells.

Trimming took off 3 bases at V and 3 bases at J, with 18 bases between the two ends. The length of the CDR3 is 16 residues. Germline V gives CDR1 MGHRA, CDR2 YSYEKL. Patients were excluded for autoimmune disease history or systemic immunosuppression. Only in-frame clones appear in the TCRdb table, and some are missing; sequencing was by immunoSEQ multiplex PCR. Of some 61,000 clones listed, roughly 81% are singletons. Notes on this clone: Its target is unknown.

This sample comprised CD4+ or CD8+ T cells sorted from blood, obtained in a trial of the OX40 agonist ivuxolimab. This sequence joins TRBV4-1 and TRBJ2-7; the D gene is possibly TRBD2 (7 bases). The clonotype originates from an adult with an advanced solid tumor such as melanoma, head and neck, liver or kidney cancer. CDR3 amino acids: CASSHPMRGRVYEQYF. For the CDR3, the DNA is TGCGCCAGCAGCCACCCCATGCGGGGGCGGGTCTACGAGCAGTACTTC.